This T cell receptor beta chain emerged from a study of T cell responses to AZD1222 COVID-19 vaccine. Study-wide context: Doses given second, at about 4 or about 12 weeks, were pooled. Study-wide findings and caveats: At baseline, seropositivity was found in only a handful of AZD1222 recipients. The study found Spike-specific TCR breadth and depth rose after two AZD1222 doses.

About this clone: What it binds is unknown.

The germline V gene encodes CDR1 LNHDA and CDR2 SQIVND (reference sequence). Trimming removed 10 bases from V and 6 bases from J, with 13 bases in between. This CDR3 has 11 residues. Here immunoSEQ multiplex PCR was the method, and the copy in TCRdb shows in-frame clones only, minus some. This table holds 100,000 to 150,000 clones, more than 70% found once. This chain uses TRBV19 with TRBJ2-7, with TRBD2 as a possible D gene (5 bases). The TCR sequence derives from an adult in good health. This material consisted of peripheral blood, taken on day 0 of AZD1222 vaccination. CDR3: CATGEGGEQYF. The CDR3 DNA reads as TGTGCCACTGGAGAGGGCGGCGAGCAGTACTTC.